A single sample is the source of the 26 T cell receptor beta chains below, sequenced in a study of cytomegalovirus exposure and HLA in healthy donors. Data came from immunoSEQ multiplex PCR; TCRdb stores just in-frame clones and leaves some out. The data show about 200,000 clones, around 84% seen once. Specimen: PBMCs. The receptors stem from a woman aged 25 to 39 in good health and CMV-seropositive.

J is TRBJ2-3 and V is TRBV6-1; 7 bases map to TRBD1. CDR1 is MNHNS, CDR2 SASEGT, per germline. J was trimmed by 2 bases and V by 5 bases; bases with no gene match: 4. This CDR3 region has 14 residues. CDR3: CASSKGQFTDTQYF. Here the CDR3 DNA reads TGTGCCAGCAGTAAGGGACAGTTCACAGATACGCAGTATTTT.

V gene TRBV5-1 combines with J gene TRBJ2-1; 8 bases agree with TRBD2. Trimming took 5 bases from V and 6 from J; bases not matched to a gene: 10. The germline V gene encodes CDR1 SGHRS and CDR2 YFSETQ. The length of the CDR3 is 15 residues. CDR3 nucleotide sequence: TGCGCCAGCAGGCCACCGGGACTAGTAGCCAATGAGCAGTTCTTC. It codes for CASRPPGLVANEQFF.

V usage is TRBV29-1 and J usage is TRBJ2-5; 11 bases are shared with TRBD1. Trimming took 6 bases from V and 5 from J; bases not matched to a gene: 5. Germline CDR1 and CDR2: SQVTM and ANQGSEA. The CDR3 runs 13 residues. The CDR3 loop reads CSVAGTGGETQYF. The DNA for the CDR3 is TGCAGCGTGGCCGGGACAGGGGGGGAGACCCAGTACTTC.

The J gene is TRBJ1-5, the V gene TRBV27; TRBD1 matches 7 bases. The CDR3 runs to 17 residues. V lost 4 bases, J lost 2 bases, and 11 bases stayed unmatched. The germline gives CDR1 MNHEY, CDR2 SMNVEV (reference sequence). This CDR3 reads CASSYRQGRYGNQPQHF. For the CDR3, the DNA is TGTGCCAGCAGTTATCGACAGGGCAGGTATGGCAATCAGCCCCAGCATTTT.

The chain uses TRBV14 and TRBJ2-3; D is perhaps TRBD2 (6 bases). The V and J ends lost 0 bases and 3 bases respectively, with 10 bases between them. The germline gives CDR1 SGHDN, CDR2 FVKESK. This CDR3 spans 15 amino acids. In nucleotides, the CDR3 is TGTGCCAGCAGCCAAGAGCTCGCGGGAACAGATACGCAGTATTTT. Protein product: CASSQELAGTDTQYF.

The chain uses TRBV6-5 and TRBJ2-6, with 9 bases that match TRBD2. The J segment lost 15 bases and the V segment lost 0 bases, leaving 6 bases of the junction unmatched. CDR1 MNHEY and CDR2 SVGAGI come from the germline V gene. This CDR3 spans 14 amino acids. The CDR3 nucleotides are TGTGCCAGCAGTTACTCGCGGGGGGGTTATGGCCTGACTTTC. Its translation: CASSYSRGGYGLTF.

The J gene is TRBJ2-7, the V gene TRBV9; 14 bases fit TRBD2. The germline CDR1 and CDR2 sequences are SGDLS and YYNGEE. This CDR3 has 18 residues. The V gene end was trimmed by 4 bases and the J gene end by 3 bases; junction bases not matched to a gene: 12. The CDR3 bases are TGTGCCAGCAGCTCTGGACTAGCGGGAGGTTCGTTACTCTACGAGCAGTACTTC. Its protein is CASSSGLAGGSLLYEQYF. Full variable domain (missing parts from reference TRBV9 and TRBJ2-7): DSGVTQTPKHLITATGQRVTLRCSPRSGDLSVYWYQQSLDQGLQFLIQYYNGEERAKGNILERFSAQQFPDLHSELNLSSLELGDSALYFCASSSGLAGGSLLYEQYFGPGTRLTVT.

CDR3 bases: TGTGCCACAGGGGGAAACATTGGCTATGGCTACACCTTC. This gives the protein CATGGNIGYGYTF. V gene TRBV15 combines with J gene TRBJ1-2, with D possibly being TRBD1 (6 bases). The CDR3 totals 13 residues. Germline V CDR1 and CDR2: LNHNV, YYDKDF (reference sequence). The V and J ends lost 9 bases and 4 bases respectively, with 15 bases between them.

The rearrangement links TRBV27 to TRBJ2-6; D is unclear. The CDR3 contains 14 residues. V shed 6 bases and J shed 2 bases, with 8 bases lying between them. Germline-derived CDR1 and CDR2 are MNHEY and SMNVEV (reference sequence). The CDR3 sequence: CASSPRAGANVLTF. CDR3 sequence (DNA): TGTGCCAGCAGCCCCCGTGCTGGGGCCAACGTCCTGACTTTC. The variable domain in full, completed from reference TRBV27 and TRBJ2-6, reads EAQVTQNPRYLITVTGKKLTVTCSQNMNHEYMSWYRQDPGLGLRQIYYSMNVEVTDKGDVPEGYKVSRKEKRNFPLILESPSPNQTSLYFCASSPRAGANVLTFGAGSRLTVL.

The chain joins TRBV30 to TRBJ2-1; tentatively, D is TRBD1 (6 bases). The germline V gene encodes CDR1 GTSNPN and CDR2 SVGIG (reference sequence). V was trimmed by 5 bases and J by 5 bases, leaving 16 bases between them. This CDR3 region has 14 residues. As DNA, the CDR3 is TGTGCCTGGGGAAGGGGGATGGTGAACAATGAGCAGTTCTTC. Its protein product is CAWGRGMVNNEQFF.

The CDR3 nucleotides read TGCGCCAGCAGCCAAGGGCCCCCAGCGACTAGCACCTCATCCCCCGGGGAGCTGTTTTTT. It translates to CASSQGPPATSTSSPGELFF. The chain carries TRBV4-1 and TRBJ2-2, with 7 positions matching TRBD2. This CDR3 is 20 amino acids long. The ends lost 1 base at V and 6 bases at J; junction bases unmatched: 20. Germline V lookup: CDR1 MGHRA, CDR2 YSYEKL.

The rearrangement links TRBV5-6 to TRBJ1-1; D perhaps matches TRBD1 (6 bases). The CDR3 extends over 15 amino acids. V lost 2 bases and J lost 11, with 22 bases in between. The germline gives CDR1 SGHDT, CDR2 YYEEEE. The CDR3 DNA is TGTGCCAGCAGCTTAACAGGCGCGGGCACAGGGCGCGCTTTCTTT. Translation: CASSLTGAGTGRAFF. Complete variable domain (other parts from reference TRBV5-6 and TRBJ1-1): DAGVTQSPTHLIKTRGQQVTLRCSPKSGHDTVSWYQQALGQGPQFIFQYYEEEERQRGNFPDRFSGHQFPNYSSELNVNALLLGDSALYLCASSLTGAGTGRAFFGQGTRLTVV.

This chain links TRBV10-3 with TRBJ2-7; 12 bases line up with TRBD2. The CDR3 contains 16 residues. Germline CDR1 ENHRY, CDR2 SYGVKD. The V segment lost 3 bases and the J segment 7 bases; nucleotides outside the gene matches: 10. Here the CDR3 reads CAISDPTSGRGSEQYF. CDR3 nucleotides: TGTGCCATCAGTGACCCGACTAGCGGGAGAGGTAGTGAGCAGTACTTC.

The rearrangement joins TRBV6-1 to TRBJ1-2; D gene unclear. The V end lost 0 bases, the J end lost 5 bases, and 13 bases lay between the germline ends. The CDR3 length is 15 residues. CDR1 and CDR2 (germline): MNHNS, SASEGT. The CDR3 protein is CASSEARAAGYGYTF. The CDR3 DNA reads as TGTGCCAGCAGTGAAGCTAGGGCCGCGGGGTATGGCTACACCTTC.

The DNA of the CDR3 is TGCAGCGTAGGGACTAGCGGGGAAGAGACCCAGTACTTC. Translation gives CSVGTSGEETQYF. V and J are TRBV29-1 and TRBJ2-5; 13 bases agree with TRBD2. Trimming took 6 bases from V and 3 from J; bases not matched to a gene: 1. The CDR3 totals 13 residues. Germline CDR1 and CDR2: SQVTM and ANQGSEA.

This clone was counted once. J is TRBJ2-7 and V is TRBV6-5, with 8 bases that match TRBD2. This CDR3 is built from 16 residues. After removal of 0 bases from V and 1 base from J, the junction contained 5 bases not matched to a gene. CDR1 and CDR2 (germline): MNHEY, SVGAGI. DNA for the CDR3: TGTGCCAGCAGTTACTCTCTCTTAGCGGGATCCTACGAGCAGTACTTC. Translated: CASSYSLLAGSYEQYF.

The genes are TRBV28 and TRBJ1-5; perhaps TRBD1 as D (5 bases). The germline V and J ends were trimmed by 5 bases and 0 bases, with 23 bases remaining between them. The CDR3 sequence is 19 residues long. Germline values: CDR1 MDHEN, CDR2 SYDVKM. Written as DNA, the CDR3 is TGTGCCAGCAGTCGCCTCGGGGGGACCCAAACTCTTAGCAATCAGCCCCAGCATTTT. This translates into CASSRLGGTQTLSNQPQHF.

The rearrangement joins TRBV19 to TRBJ1-5; maybe TRBD1 (6 bases). Germline-derived CDR1 and CDR2 are LNHDA and SQIVND (reference sequence). Trimming took 2 bases from V and 7 from J, leaving 21 bases between them. CDR3 size: 17 residues. This CDR3 is CASSIRGGRERVQPQHF. The CDR3, as DNA: TGTGCCAGTAGTATAAGGGGGGGCAGGGAGAGGGTCCAGCCCCAGCATTTT.

This chain joins TRBV6-1 and TRBJ2-7, with 8 bases that match TRBD2. CDR1 is MNHNS, CDR2 SASEGT, per germline. V shed 7 bases and J 2 bases; nucleotides not matched to a gene: 7. The CDR3 spans 14 residues. The CDR3 nucleotides are TGTGCCAGCATTACGGGGGGGACAACCTACGAGCAGTACTTC. Its protein is CASITGGTTYEQYF.

The chain carries TRBV5-8 and TRBJ2-1, with 9 nucleotides matching TRBD2. The junction had 6 bases not matched to a gene; V was cut back by 4 bases and J by 7 bases. The CDR3 totals 14 residues. Germline V gives CDR1 SGHTS, CDR2 YDEGEE. CDR3: CASSRPGLANEQFF. The CDR3 nucleotides read TGTGCCAGCAGCAGACCGGGACTAGCAAATGAGCAGTTCTTC.

The gene calls are TRBV29-1 and TRBJ2-7, with D unclear. CDR1 is SQVTM, CDR2 ANQGSEA, per germline. V dropped 0 bases and J dropped 1 base, with 13 bases sitting between them. CDR3 length: 15 amino acids. The CDR3 coding sequence is TGCAGCGTTGAAGATCGGGTTCGTGGTTCCTACGAGCAGTACTTC. Its protein is CSVEDRVRGSYEQYF.

This chain joins TRBV27 and TRBJ2-7; D not certain. The germline V gene has CDR1 MNHEY and CDR2 SMNVEV (reference sequence). The CDR3 covers 16 residues. Deletions cut 7 bases from V and 4 bases from J, with 23 bases between. CDR3 DNA sequence: TGTGCCAGCATGGGCAGACGTAAGGATCTTCTGTACGAGCAGTACTTC. This encodes CASMGRRKDLLYEQYF.

V gene TRBV7-2 combines with J gene TRBJ1-3, with D maybe TRBD1 (5 bases). V was pared by 6 bases and J by 4 bases, with 13 bases between. This CDR3 contains 14 residues. CDR1 is SGHTA, CDR2 FQGNSA, per germline. Written as DNA, the CDR3 is TGTGCCAGCAGTTCAACAGGTGACGGAAACACCATATATTTT. Translating it yields CASSSTGDGNTIYF.

The J gene is TRBJ2-3, the V gene TRBV19, with TRBD1 matching over 9 bases. CDR1 and CDR2 from the germline V gene are LNHDA and SQIVND (reference sequence). Trimming took 5 bases from V and 4 from J; bases not matched to a gene: 7. The CDR3 loop spans 15 amino acids. As DNA, the CDR3 is TGTGCCAGTAGTCGGACAGGGGATCGGGCAGATACGCAGTATTTT. Translated, it gives CASSRTGDRADTQYF.

The chain joins TRBV15 to TRBJ2-3, with 12 bases aligning to TRBD2. The CDR3 covers 18 residues. V trimming: 3 bases; J trimming: 0 bases; junction bases outside the gene matches: 7. Germline V CDR1 and CDR2: LNHNV, YYDKDF (reference sequence). The CDR3: CATSSLGLAGLSTDTQYF. CDR3 nucleotide sequence: TGTGCCACCAGCAGTCTCGGACTAGCGGGACTGAGCACAGATACGCAGTATTTT.

This chain links TRBV7-6 with TRBJ1-1; D unclear. The V end was cut by 3 bases, the J end by 4 bases, with 9 bases between. In germline, CDR1 is SGHVS, CDR2 FNYEAQ. This CDR3 region has 13 residues. CDR3 sequence: CASSFGLSTEAFF. In nucleotides, the CDR3 is TGTGCCAGCAGCTTCGGGTTGAGCACTGAAGCTTTCTTT.